The text below deals with one TCR beta chain. The CDR3 has 12 residues. V lost 5 bases and J 9 bases, leaving 8 bases between the germline ends. Germline lookup yields CDR1 SEHNR and CDR2 FQNEAQ (reference sequence). The PCR contained 60 Vbeta and 13 Jbeta primers. Clones were read by immunoSEQ multiplex PCR, and TCRdb kept only the in-frame ones, dropping some. The sample contains 160,000 or so clones, roughly four fifths of which appear only once. This entry belongs to a study of cytomegalovirus exposure and HLA in healthy donors. The chain couples TRBV7-9 to TRBJ1-6, with a possible D match to TRBD1 (5 bases). This receptor was obtained from a woman aged 40 to 50 in good health and CMV-seronegative. The sequenced sample consisted of PBMCs. The CDR3 DNA is TGTGCCAGCAGCACAGGTCTTTCACCCCTCCACTTT. Its translation is CASSTGLSPLHF. Looking up the rest from reference TRBV7-9 and TRBJ1-6 gives the full variable domain: DTGVSQNPRHKITKRGQNVTFRCDPISEHNRLYWYRQTLGQGPEFLTYFQNEAQLEKSRLLSDRFSAERPKGSFSTLEIQRTEQGDSAMYLCASSTGLSPLHFGNGTRLTVT.